Shown below are 14 T cell receptor beta chains from a single sample sequenced in a study of graft-versus-host responses after intestinal transplantation. Using immunoSEQ multiplex PCR, the repertoire was profiled, and TCRdb retains in-frame clones only, with some absent. Seen here are fewer than 15,000 clones, 65% to 85% observed once, and the top ten hold about 8.6%. The source was PBMCs, collected roughly 300 days after intestinal transplant. Every receptor here comes from a human patient who received an intestinal transplant, so some T cells may come from the graft donor.

This chain uses TRBV7-9 with TRBJ2-7; D possibly corresponds to TRBD1 (6 bases). The CDR3 extends over 14 amino acids. Trimming removed 5 bases at V and 3 bases at J, with 14 bases between. Germline CDR1 SEHNR, CDR2 FQNEAQ (reference sequence). CDR3 region: CASSPSRGFYEQYF. In DNA, the CDR3 is TGTGCCAGCAGCCCGTCGAGGGGGTTCTACGAGCAGTACTTC.

V is TRBV19 and J is TRBJ1-5; TRBD1 matches at 9 bases. CDR3 size: 14 residues. The junction had 8 bases not matched to a gene; V was cut back by 7 bases and J by 7 bases. The germline CDR1 and CDR2 sequences are LNHDA and SQIVND (reference sequence). The CDR3 region is CASTKQGAGQPQHF. CDR3 bases: TGTGCCAGTACAAAACAGGGGGCGGGACAGCCCCAGCATTTT.

The gene calls are TRBV4-3 and TRBJ2-2; possibly TRBD1 or TRBD2 for D (6 bases each). The CDR3 length is 15 residues. Germline V gene lookup returns CDR1 LGHNA and CDR2 YSLEER. V lost 4 bases to trimming and J lost 6 bases, with 15 bases between them. The CDR3 protein is CASSLIRGGAGELFF. In DNA, the CDR3 is TGCGCCAGCAGCCTCATCAGGGGAGGCGCCGGGGAGCTGTTTTTT.

As concerns this clone: The DNA is omitted, as the CDR3 cannot be located on it reliably, and the CDR3 follows TCRdb's listing. This chain uses TRBV21-1 with TRBJ1-5; the table's D call, TRBD1, was not checked against the DNA. TRBV21-1 is annotated as a pseudogene. The CDR3 spans 19 residues, counting both ends. CDR3 amino acids: CASSKGWGQGSCSNQPQHF.

The gene calls are TRBV19 and TRBJ2-1; D not certain. The CDR3 has 12 residues. Germline V lookup: CDR1 LNHDA, CDR2 SQIVND (reference sequence). V was cut by 3 bases and J by 11 bases, with 11 bases left in between. Here the CDR3 reads CASSIRPWQQFF. The DNA for the CDR3 is TGTGCCAGTAGTATCCGCCCCTGGCAGCAGTTCTTC.

The rearrangement uses TRBV29-1 and TRBJ1-1, with 8 bases fitting TRBD1. With V trimmed by 7 bases and J by 8 bases, 15 bases remained unmatched. The CDR3 runs 14 residues. Germline loops: CDR1 SQVTM, CDR2 ANQGSEA. The DNA of the CDR3 is TGCAGCGCTTTCTATCCGGGACAGGCTACCGAAGCTTTCTTT. The encoded protein is CSAFYPGQATEAFF.

V and J are TRBV2 and TRBJ2-7; D is undetermined. V dropped 4 bases and J dropped 3 bases, with 4 bases sitting between them. This CDR3 has 11 amino acids. CDR1 is SNHLY and CDR2 is FYNNEI in the germline V gene. Written as DNA, the CDR3 is TGTGCCAGCAGTGTGGGCTACGAGCAGTACTTC. Residues: CASSVGYEQYF.

J is TRBJ2-1 and V is TRBV28, with D possibly being TRBD2 (5 bases). Per the germline V gene, CDR1 is MDHEN and CDR2 is SYDVKM. The V end was cut by 5 bases, the J end by 2 bases, with 7 bases between. CDR3 size: 13 residues. Here the CDR3 DNA reads TGTGCCAGCAGTCGAGGGACCTACAATGAGCAGTTCTTC. Protein sequence: CASSRGTYNEQFF.

The CDR3 DNA sequence: TGTGCCAGTAGTCCAGGACTAGCGGGAGGATCCAACAATGAGCAGTTCTTC. This gives the protein CASSPGLAGGSNNEQFF. The chain links TRBV19 to TRBJ2-1; 14 nucleotides match TRBD2. The CDR3 length is 17 residues. V lost 5 bases to trimming and J lost 5 bases; unmatched junction nucleotides: 8. The germline V gene encodes CDR1 LNHDA and CDR2 SQIVND (reference sequence).

V is TRBV2 and J is TRBJ1-2; D remains unclear. Trimming removed 9 bases from V and 8 bases from J, with 19 bases in between. Germline assignment: CDR1 SNHLY and CDR2 FYNNEI. The CDR3 covers 13 residues. CDR3 bases: TGTGCCAGTCTGACGTGGGATTCTGAAGGCTACACCTTC. Protein sequence: CASLTWDSEGYTF. Looking up the rest from reference TRBV2 and TRBJ1-2 gives the full variable domain: EPEVTQTPSHQVTQMGQEVILRCVPISNHLYFYWYRQILGQKVEFLVSFYNNEISEKSEIFDDQFSVERPDGSNFTLKIRSTKLEDSAMYFCASLTWDSEGYTFGSGTRLTVV.

V gene TRBV28 combines with J gene TRBJ2-7, with 11 bases that match TRBD1. CDR3 size: 13 residues. Germline lookup yields CDR1 MDHEN and CDR2 SYDVKM. With V trimmed by 2 bases and J by 9 bases, 3 bases remained unmatched. The CDR3 reads CASSLRGTGGQYF. The CDR3 coding sequence is TGTGCCAGCAGTTTAAGGGGGACAGGGGGGCAGTACTTC. Full variable domain (rest looked up from reference TRBV28 and TRBJ2-7): DVKVTQSSRYLVKRTGEKVFLECVQDMDHENMFWYRQDPGLGLRLIYFSYDVKMKEKGDIPEGYSVSREKKERFSLILESASTNQTSMYLCASSLRGTGGQYFGPGTRLTVT.

This clone was picked up one time. The chain has TRBV28 and TRBJ1-2; unclear D gene. The germline CDR1 and CDR2 sequences are MDHEN and SYDVKM. Trimming removed 2 bases at V and 0 bases at J, with 4 bases between. The CDR3 length is 13 residues. As DNA, the CDR3 is TGTGCCAGCAGTTTAGGGACTAACTATGGCTACACCTTC. Protein: CASSLGTNYGYTF.

The gene calls are TRBV19 and TRBJ1-1; TRBD1 might be the D (6 bases). The CDR3 extends over 12 amino acids. The V end lost 7 bases, the J end lost 1 base, and 7 bases lay between the germline ends. Germline V lookup: CDR1 LNHDA, CDR2 SQIVND (reference sequence). The CDR3 reads CASTGENTEAFF. CDR3 DNA: TGTGCCAGTACAGGGGAGAACACTGAAGCTTTCTTT.

This chain's CDR3 is CASSYVGVYEQYF. The CDR3 nucleotides read TGTGCCAGCAGTTATGTAGGGGTTTACGAGCAGTACTTC. The chain couples TRBV6-6 to TRBJ2-7, with D possibly TRBD1 on 5 matching bases. CDR1 is MNHNY and CDR2 is SVGAGI in the germline V gene (reference sequence). This CDR3 has 13 residues. Trimming left V 3 bases short and J 4 bases short, with 10 bases between.